This T cell receptor (beta chain) was captured in a study of OX40 agonist ivuxolimab in advanced cancers. Study details: Dosing consisted of intravenous ivuxolimab at 0.01 to 10 mg/kg every 2 weeks. Three patients had partial responses: one hepatocellular carcinoma, two cutaneous melanoma.

Deletions cut 1 base from V and 4 bases from J, with 11 bases between. The CDR3 consists of 14 residues. Germline CDR1 LGHNA, CDR2 YSLEER. Profiling relied on immunoSEQ multiplex PCR, and the TCRdb table lists in-frame clones only, not all of them. The sample lists about 9,500 clones; 60% to 70% were seen once. A word on this clone: Antigen: not known.

Regarding the study as a whole: There were, on average, more expanded clones in CD8+ T cells than in CD4+.

Specimen: CD4+ or CD8+ T cells sorted from blood, collected in a trial of the OX40 agonist ivuxolimab. The J gene is TRBJ2-7, the V gene TRBV4-3; no reliable D call. The sequence was obtained from an adult with an advanced solid tumor such as melanoma, head and neck, liver or kidney cancer. The CDR3 spells CASSQGMDGYEQYF. CDR3 DNA: TGCGCCAGCAGCCAAGGAATGGACGGGTACGAGCAGTACTTC.